The 9 T cell receptor beta chains given below trace back to one sample, sequenced in a study of cytomegalovirus exposure and HLA in healthy donors. 60 Vbeta and 13 Jbeta primers were used in PCR. Only in-frame clones appear in the TCRdb table, and some are missing; sequencing was by immunoSEQ multiplex PCR. The profile shows approximately 120,000 clones, 75% to 85% of them singletons. Sequenced input: PBMCs. The receptors were sampled from a man aged 25-45 years in good health and CMV-seropositive.

This clone was found once. This chain connects TRBV6-5 to TRBJ2-5; D might be TRBD1 (6 bases). CDR1 is MNHEY, CDR2 SVGAGI, per germline. Trimming stripped 5 bases from V and 7 bases from J, with 17 bases between. The length of the CDR3 is 14 residues. The CDR3 DNA follows: TGTGCCAGCAGTGAGTTTGGGGGCTTGGGGACCCAGTACTTC. Protein: CASSEFGGLGTQYF.

The CDR3 here is CASRPSGGTYEQFF. DNA for the CDR3: TGTGCCAGCCGCCCTAGCGGGGGGACCTATGAGCAGTTCTTC. The chain links TRBV19 to TRBJ2-1, with 11 bases fitting TRBD2. The V segment lost 9 bases and the J segment 8 bases; nucleotides outside the gene matches: 9. The germline V gene encodes CDR1 LNHDA and CDR2 SQIVND (reference sequence). The CDR3 contains 14 residues.

This rearrangement joins TRBV10-3 to TRBJ1-2; TRBD1 agrees at 7 bases. Germline V gene data show CDR1 as ENHRY and CDR2 as SYGVKD. CDR3 size: 13 residues. The V gene end was trimmed by 2 bases and the J gene end by 4 bases; junction bases not matched to a gene: 1. CDR3: CAISERTGYGYTF. The CDR3 nucleotides are TGTGCCATCAGTGAGAGGACAGGCTATGGCTACACCTTC.

This rearrangement joins TRBV5-1 to TRBJ1-6; a weak D match, TRBD1 (5 bases). V gave up 1 base and J gave up 8 bases, with 10 bases separating them. CDR1 and CDR2 (germline): SGHRS, YFSETQ. This CDR3 is 14 amino acids long. As DNA, the CDR3 is TGCGCCAGCAGCTTGTTGGGGGGTGATTCACCCCTCCACTTT. It specifies CASSLLGGDSPLHF. Complete variable domain (other parts from reference TRBV5-1 and TRBJ1-6): KAGVTQTPRYLIKTRGQQVTLSCSPISGHRSVSWYQQTPGQGLQFLFEYFSETQRNKGNFPGRFSGRQFSNSRSEMNVSTLELGDSALYLCASSLLGGDSPLHFGNGTRLTVT.

The chain employs TRBV4-1 and TRBJ2-5, with D perhaps matching TRBD1 (5 bases). Per germline, CDR1 MGHRA and CDR2 YSYEKL. V lost 4 bases to trimming and J lost 5 bases, with 17 bases between them. This CDR3 has 15 amino acids. CDR3 amino acids: CASSPRGIGRETQYF. The DNA for the CDR3 is TGCGCCAGCAGCCCTAGGGGTATAGGGCGCGAGACCCAGTACTTC.

This chain connects TRBV5-4 to TRBJ2-3, with 8 positions matching TRBD2. The ends lost 3 bases at V and 0 bases at J; junction bases unmatched: 6. The CDR3 extends over 16 amino acids. Germline CDR1 and CDR2: SGHNT and YYREEE (reference sequence). The CDR3 spells CASSSLLAVSTDTQYF. The DNA of the CDR3 is TGTGCCAGCAGCTCGCTACTAGCGGTTAGCACAGATACGCAGTATTTT.

The V and J genes are TRBV5-1 and TRBJ2-7; TRBD1 aligns across 9 bases. V trimming: 4 bases; J trimming: 3 bases; junction bases outside the gene matches: 5. The germline CDR1 and CDR2 sequences are SGHRS and YFSETQ. The CDR3 extends over 14 amino acids. In DNA form, the CDR3 reads TGCGCCAGCAGCCCGGGACAGGGTTACTACGAGCAGTACTTC. Protein product: CASSPGQGYYEQYF.

The chain recombines TRBV9 with TRBJ1-1; 8 nucleotides agree with TRBD1. CDR3 length: 16 residues. V was pared by 0 bases and J by 1 base, with 5 bases of the junction left unmatched. Germline V gene sequence: CDR1 SGDLS, CDR2 YYNGEE. The CDR3: CASSVGQGIGNTEAFF. DNA of the CDR3: TGTGCCAGCAGCGTAGGACAGGGGATCGGGAACACTGAAGCTTTCTTT.

The chain links TRBV7-6 to TRBJ2-5, with D unclear. Trimming took 2 bases from V and 3 from J, leaving 7 bases between them. The CDR3 contains 13 residues. Germline values: CDR1 SGHVS, CDR2 FNYEAQ. CDR3 sequence: CASSLREEETQYF. The DNA of the CDR3 is TGTGCCAGCAGCTTACGCGAGGAAGAGACCCAGTACTTC. Using reference TRBV7-6 and TRBJ2-5 for the parts outside the CDR3, the full variable domain is GAGVSQSPRYKVTKRGQDVALRCDPISGHVSLYWYRQALGQGPEFLTYFNYEAQQDKSGLPNDRFSAERPEGSISTLTIQRTEQRDSAMYRCASSLREEETQYFGPGTRLLVL.